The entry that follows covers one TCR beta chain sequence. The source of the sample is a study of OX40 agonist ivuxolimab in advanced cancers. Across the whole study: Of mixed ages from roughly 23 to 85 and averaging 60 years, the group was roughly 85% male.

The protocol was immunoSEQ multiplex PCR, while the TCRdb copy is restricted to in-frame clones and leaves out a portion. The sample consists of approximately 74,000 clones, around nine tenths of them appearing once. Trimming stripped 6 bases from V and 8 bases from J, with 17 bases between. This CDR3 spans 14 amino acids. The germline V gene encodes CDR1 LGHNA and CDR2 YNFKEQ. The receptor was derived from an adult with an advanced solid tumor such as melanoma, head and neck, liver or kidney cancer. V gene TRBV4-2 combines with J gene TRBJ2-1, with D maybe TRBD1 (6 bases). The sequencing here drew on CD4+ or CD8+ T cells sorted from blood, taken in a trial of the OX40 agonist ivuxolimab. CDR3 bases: TGTGCCAGCAGATCGGGCGTAGGGGGTCATGAGCAGTTCTTC. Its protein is CASRSGVGGHEQFF.